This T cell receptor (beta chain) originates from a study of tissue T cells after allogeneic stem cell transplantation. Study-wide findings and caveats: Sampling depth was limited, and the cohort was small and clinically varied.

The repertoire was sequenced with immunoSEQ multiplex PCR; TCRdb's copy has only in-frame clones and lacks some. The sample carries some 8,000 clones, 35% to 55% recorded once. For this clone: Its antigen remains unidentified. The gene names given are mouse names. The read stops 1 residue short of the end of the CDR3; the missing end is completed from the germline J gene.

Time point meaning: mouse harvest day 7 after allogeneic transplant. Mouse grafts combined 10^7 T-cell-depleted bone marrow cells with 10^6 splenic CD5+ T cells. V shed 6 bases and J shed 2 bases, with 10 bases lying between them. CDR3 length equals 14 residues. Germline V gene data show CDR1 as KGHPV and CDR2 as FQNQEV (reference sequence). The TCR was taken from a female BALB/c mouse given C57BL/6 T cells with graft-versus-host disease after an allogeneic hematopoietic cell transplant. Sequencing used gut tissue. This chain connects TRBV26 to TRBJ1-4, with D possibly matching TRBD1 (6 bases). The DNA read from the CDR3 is TGTGCCAGCAGCCTCAGGGGCTCCAACGAAAGATTATTT. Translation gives CASSLRGSNERLF. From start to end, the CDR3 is CASSLRGSNERLFF.